This T cell receptor beta chain came from a study of shared clonotypes between healthy human individuals. Study observations and caveats: A generally larger estimated richness was seen in naive subsets than in memory subsets.

The V gene lost 2 bases and the J gene lost 5 bases, with 16 bases spanning the gap. In germline, CDR1 is SGHNT, CDR2 YYREEE (reference sequence). The CDR3 has 15 residues. Using immunoSEQ multiplex PCR, the repertoire was profiled, and TCRdb retains in-frame clones only, with some absent. Among 900,000 to 1,200,000 clones listed, about four fifths were seen once. Notes on this clone: Its cognate antigen is unknown.

This clonotype was obtained from a young man in good health. Some clones in this sample may be carry-over from other donors' samples. The rearrangement joins TRBV5-4 to TRBJ2-5; no reliable D call. Sequences were obtained from memory CD4+ T cells from PBMCs. The sample's subset: CD45RA-negative fraction. CDR3 nucleotides: TGTGCCAGCAGCTTCCCGAAGGGCGATAGGGAGACCCAGTACTTC. Its translation: CASSFPKGDRETQYF.